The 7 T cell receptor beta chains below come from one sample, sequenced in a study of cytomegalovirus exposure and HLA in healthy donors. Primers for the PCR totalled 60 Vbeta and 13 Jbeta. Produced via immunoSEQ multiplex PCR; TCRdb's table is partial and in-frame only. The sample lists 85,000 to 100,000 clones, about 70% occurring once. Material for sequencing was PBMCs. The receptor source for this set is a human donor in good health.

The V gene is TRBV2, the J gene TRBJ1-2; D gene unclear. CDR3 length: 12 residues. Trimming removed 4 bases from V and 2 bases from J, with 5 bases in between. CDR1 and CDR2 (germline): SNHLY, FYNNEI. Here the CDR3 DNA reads TGTGCCAGCAGTGCCGAGAACTATGGCTACACCTTC. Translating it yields CASSAENYGYTF. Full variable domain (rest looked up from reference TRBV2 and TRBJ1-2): EPEVTQTPSHQVTQMGQEVILRCVPISNHLYFYWYRQILGQKVEFLVSFYNNEISEKSEIFDDQFSVERPDGSNFTLKIRSTKLEDSAMYFCASSAENYGYTFGSGTRLTVV.

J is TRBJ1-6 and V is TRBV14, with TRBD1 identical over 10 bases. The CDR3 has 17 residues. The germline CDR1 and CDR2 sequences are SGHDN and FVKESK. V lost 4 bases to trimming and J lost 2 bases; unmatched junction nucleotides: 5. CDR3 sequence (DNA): TGTGCCAGCAGCCGGAGACAGGGGGCCGCCTATAATTCACCCCTCCACTTT. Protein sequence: CASSRRQGAAYNSPLHF. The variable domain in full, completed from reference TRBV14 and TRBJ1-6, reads EAGVTQFPSHSVIEKGQTVTLRCDPISGHDNLYWYRRVMGKEIKFLLHFVKESKQDESGMPNNRFLAERTGGTYSTLKVQPAELEDSGVYFCASSRRQGAAYNSPLHFGNGTRLTVT.

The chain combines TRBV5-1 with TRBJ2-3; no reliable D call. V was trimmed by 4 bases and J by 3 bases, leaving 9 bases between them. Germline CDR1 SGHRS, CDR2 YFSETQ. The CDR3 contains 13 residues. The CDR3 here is CASSLAPTDTQYF. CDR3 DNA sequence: TGCGCCAGCAGCCTGGCCCCGACAGATACGCAGTATTTT. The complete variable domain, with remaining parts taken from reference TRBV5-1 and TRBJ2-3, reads KAGVTQTPRYLIKTRGQQVTLSCSPISGHRSVSWYQQTPGQGLQFLFEYFSETQRNKGNFPGRFSGRQFSNSRSEMNVSTLELGDSALYLCASSLAPTDTQYFGPGTRLTVL.

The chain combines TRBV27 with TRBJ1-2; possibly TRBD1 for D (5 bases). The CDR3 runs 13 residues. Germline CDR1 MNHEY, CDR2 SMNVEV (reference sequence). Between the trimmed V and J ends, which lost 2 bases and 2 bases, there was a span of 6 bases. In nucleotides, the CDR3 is TGTGCCAGCAGTTTAAGACAGAACTATGGCTACACCTTC. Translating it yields CASSLRQNYGYTF.

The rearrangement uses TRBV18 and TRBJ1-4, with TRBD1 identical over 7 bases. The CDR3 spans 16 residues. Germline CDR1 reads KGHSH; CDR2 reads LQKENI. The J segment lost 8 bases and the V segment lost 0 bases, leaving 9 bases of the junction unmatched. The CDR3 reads CASSPPSTGSMEKLFF. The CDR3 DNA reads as TGTGCCAGCTCACCACCCTCGACAGGGTCGATGGAAAAACTGTTTTTT.

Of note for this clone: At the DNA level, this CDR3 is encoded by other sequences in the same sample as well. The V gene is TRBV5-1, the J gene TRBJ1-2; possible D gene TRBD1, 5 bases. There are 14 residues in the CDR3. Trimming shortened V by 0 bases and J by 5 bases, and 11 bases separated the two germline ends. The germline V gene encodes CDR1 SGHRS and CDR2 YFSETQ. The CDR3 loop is CASSLGQGSYGYTF. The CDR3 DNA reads TGCGCCAGCAGCTTGGGGCAGGGCTCGTATGGCTACACCTTC.

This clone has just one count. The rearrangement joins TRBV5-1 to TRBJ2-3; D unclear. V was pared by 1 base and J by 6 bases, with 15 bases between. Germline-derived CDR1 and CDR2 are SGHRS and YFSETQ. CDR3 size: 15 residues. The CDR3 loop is CASSLRGLPVDTQYF. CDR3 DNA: TGCGCCAGCAGCTTGCGCGGCCTCCCCGTTGATACGCAGTATTTT.